This T cell receptor beta chain is drawn from a study of PD-L1 blockade in urothelial cancer. Findings of the study overall: Patients who had durable benefit saw their tumor-associated blood clones expand more at 3 weeks.

The CDR3 consists of 13 residues. Germline values: CDR1 SGHNT, CDR2 YYREEE (reference sequence). Trimming took off 0 bases at V and 7 bases at J, with 7 bases between the two ends. Regarding this clone: As yet, its antigen is unknown.

The table came from immunoSEQ multiplex PCR; TCRdb's copy has only in-frame clones and leaves some out. The sample includes roughly 120,000 clones, about four fifths of them seen just once. Time point indicated: pretreatment peripheral blood. The chain carries TRBV5-4 and TRBJ2-2; no clear D gene. The sequence was collected from a man aged 50 to 59 with urothelial cancer. The input for sequencing was PBMCs, taken around atezolizumab (anti-PD-L1) treatment. The CDR3 protein is CASSLELNGELFF. In DNA, the CDR3 is TGTGCCAGCAGCTTGGAACTAAACGGGGAGCTGTTTTTT.